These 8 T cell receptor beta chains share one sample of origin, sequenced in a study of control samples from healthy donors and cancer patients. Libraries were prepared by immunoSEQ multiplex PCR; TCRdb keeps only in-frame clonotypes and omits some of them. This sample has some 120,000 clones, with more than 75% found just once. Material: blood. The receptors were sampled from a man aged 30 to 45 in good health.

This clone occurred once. The CDR3 sequence is CASSSRVWGTEAFF. The CDR3 DNA reads as TGTGCCAGCAGCTCGAGGGTTTGGGGCACTGAAGCTTTCTTT. The chain carries TRBV7-9 and TRBJ1-1; D gene ambiguous. CDR1 is SEHNR and CDR2 is FQNEAQ in the germline V gene (reference sequence). Trimming shortened V by 4 bases and J by 4 bases, and 13 bases separated the two germline ends. The CDR3 consists of 14 residues.

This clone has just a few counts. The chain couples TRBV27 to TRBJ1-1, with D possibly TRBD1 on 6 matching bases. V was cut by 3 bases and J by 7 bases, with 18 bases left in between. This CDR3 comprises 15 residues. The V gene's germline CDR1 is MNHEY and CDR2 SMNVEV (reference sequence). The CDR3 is CASSFTSGTRDEAFF. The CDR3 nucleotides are TGTGCCAGCAGTTTTACATCCGGGACAAGGGATGAAGCTTTCTTT.

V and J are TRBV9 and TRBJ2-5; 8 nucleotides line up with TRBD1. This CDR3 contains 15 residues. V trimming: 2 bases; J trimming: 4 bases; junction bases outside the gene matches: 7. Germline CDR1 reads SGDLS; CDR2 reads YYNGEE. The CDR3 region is CASSVSDRGRETQYF. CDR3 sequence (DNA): TGTGCCAGCAGCGTTAGTGACAGGGGAAGAGAGACCCAGTACTTC.

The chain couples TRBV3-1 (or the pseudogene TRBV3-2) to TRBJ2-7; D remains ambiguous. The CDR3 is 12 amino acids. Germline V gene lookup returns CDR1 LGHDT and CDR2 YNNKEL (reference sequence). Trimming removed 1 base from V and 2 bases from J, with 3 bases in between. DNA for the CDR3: TGTGCCAGCAGCCAAGTTACCTACGAGCAGTACTTC. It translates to CASSQVTYEQYF.

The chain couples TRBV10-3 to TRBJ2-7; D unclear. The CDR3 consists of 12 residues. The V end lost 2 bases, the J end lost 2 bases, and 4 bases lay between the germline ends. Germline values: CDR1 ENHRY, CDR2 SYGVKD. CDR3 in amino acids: CAISENTYEQYF. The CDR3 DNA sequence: TGTGCCATCAGTGAGAACACCTACGAGCAGTACTTC.

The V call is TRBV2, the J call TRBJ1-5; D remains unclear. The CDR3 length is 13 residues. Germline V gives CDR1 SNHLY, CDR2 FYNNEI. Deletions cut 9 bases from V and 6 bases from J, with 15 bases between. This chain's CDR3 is CASRGRAGQPQHF. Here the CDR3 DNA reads TGTGCCAGTAGAGGTCGGGCGGGTCAGCCCCAGCATTTT.

The CDR3 DNA is TGTGCCAGCAGCCAAGAGAACGTGAAGGGGATTACTAGCGGGGGCACTTACCAAGAGACCCAGTACTTC. It is translated as CASSQENVKGITSGGTYQETQYF. V usage is TRBV3-1 (or the pseudogene TRBV3-2) and J usage is TRBJ2-5, with 11 bases fitting TRBD2. V lost 0 bases to trimming and J lost 0 bases; unmatched junction nucleotides: 21. Germline CDR1 and CDR2: LGHDT and YNNKEL (reference sequence). CDR3 length: 23 residues.

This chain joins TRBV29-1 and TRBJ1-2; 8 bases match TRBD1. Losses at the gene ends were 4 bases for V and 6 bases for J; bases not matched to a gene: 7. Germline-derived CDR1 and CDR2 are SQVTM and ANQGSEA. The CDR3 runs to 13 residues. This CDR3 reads CSVGQGFSDGYTF. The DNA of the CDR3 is TGCAGCGTTGGACAGGGGTTTTCAGATGGCTACACCTTC.